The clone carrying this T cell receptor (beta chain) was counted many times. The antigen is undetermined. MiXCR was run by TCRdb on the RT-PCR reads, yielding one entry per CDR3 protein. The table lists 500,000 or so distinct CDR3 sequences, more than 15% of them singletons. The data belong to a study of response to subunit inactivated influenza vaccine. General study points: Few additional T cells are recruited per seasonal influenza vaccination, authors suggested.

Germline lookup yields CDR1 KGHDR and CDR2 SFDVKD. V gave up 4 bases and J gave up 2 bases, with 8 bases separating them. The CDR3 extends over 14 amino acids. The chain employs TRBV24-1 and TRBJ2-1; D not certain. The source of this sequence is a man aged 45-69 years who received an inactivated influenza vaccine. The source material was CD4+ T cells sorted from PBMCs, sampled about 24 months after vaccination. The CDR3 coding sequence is TGTGCCACCAGTGAGGGCGTCCCCTACAATGAGCAGTTCTTC. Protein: CATSEGVPYNEQFF.